This T cell receptor beta chain was identified in a study of cytomegalovirus exposure and HLA in healthy donors. Points from the study as a whole: A later analysis linked a missense DCLRE1C variant to TCR beta V- and J-gene trimming.

A note on this clone: Its antigen is unknown.

Trimming cost V 6 bases and J 1 base, with 6 bases left between them. Germline V CDR1 and CDR2: MRHNA, SNTAGT. The CDR3 runs to 13 residues. A multiplex PCR was run with 60 Vbeta primers and 13 Jbeta primers. The protocol was immunoSEQ multiplex PCR, while the TCRdb copy is restricted to in-frame clones and leaves out a portion. The repertoire includes 100,000 to 150,000 clones, around 72% of them detected once, and 3% to 4% sits in the top ten. The rearrangement joins TRBV6-4 to TRBJ2-2, with D maybe TRBD1 (6 bases). Sequencing used PBMCs. This TCR came from a man under 40 in good health and CMV-seronegative. CDR3 region: CASSRGNTGELFF. CDR3 nucleotides: TGTGCCAGCAGCAGGGGGAACACCGGGGAGCTGTTTTTT.